The clone carrying this T cell receptor beta chain turned up a few times. Its specificity is unknown. A v3.0 immunoSEQ assay was performed at survey level. Sequenced by immunoSEQ multiplex PCR; TCRdb stores in-frame clones only, minus some. The table records more than 20,000 clones, 81% of them present only once. This sample was taken from a study of long-term antiretroviral therapy in people with HIV. Study-level points and caveats: Within the repertoire, clones expanded before ART were dominant at all time points.

The starting material was unsorted PBMCs, obtained 4.4 years after starting antiretroviral therapy. The receptor was derived from a man aged 30 to 39 with HIV.

CDR3 coding DNA: TGTGCCACCAGCAGAGATGACATTGTTCAGCCCCAGCATTTT. Translated: CATSRDDIVQPQHF. The J gene is TRBJ1-5, the V gene TRBV15; D gene unclear. The ends were cut back, 0 bases at V and 6 bases at J, with 9 bases in the middle. CDR1 LNHNV and CDR2 YYDKDF come from the germline V gene (reference sequence). The CDR3 is 14 residues long.